The 30 T cell receptor beta chains listed next were all sequenced from one sample in a study of blood T cell repertoires in COVID-19. The repertoire was sequenced with immunoSEQ multiplex PCR; TCRdb's copy has only in-frame clones and lacks some. The sample has fewer than 300,000 clones, about 90% seen once. The source material was peripheral blood. Receptor source: a woman aged 40 to 50 who had recovered from COVID-19.

CDR3 sequence (DNA): TGTGCCAGCTCGCCGGGGGTGACTTCCGTCTCCTACGAGCAGTACTTC. As protein: CASSPGVTSVSYEQYF. The rearrangement links TRBV18 to TRBJ2-7, with D possibly TRBD2 on 6 matching bases. In germline, CDR1 is KGHSH, CDR2 LQKENI. With 6 bases removed from V and 0 bases from J, the gap between germline ends came to 18 bases. The CDR3 is made up of 16 amino acids.

The gene calls are TRBV27 and TRBJ2-7, with D possibly being TRBD1 (7 bases). The V gene's germline CDR1 is MNHEY and CDR2 SMNVEV (reference sequence). The V end was cut by 6 bases, the J end by 7 bases, with 22 bases between. The CDR3 contains 15 residues. CDR3 sequence reads: CASSSPPRGAREQYF. The CDR3 nucleotides are TGTGCCAGCAGCAGCCCGCCCAGGGGGGCTCGGGAGCAGTACTTC.

V gene TRBV5-1 combines with J gene TRBJ2-3; D is perhaps TRBD2 (5 bases). V was trimmed by 0 bases and J by 0 bases, leaving 8 bases between them. Germline values: CDR1 SGHRS, CDR2 YFSETQ. The CDR3 consists of 15 residues. The CDR3, as DNA: TGCGCCAGCAGCTTGGGACTAACTAGCACAGATACGCAGTATTTT. Translated: CASSLGLTSTDTQYF.

This clone was recorded a few times. The rearrangement uses TRBV30 and TRBJ1-6, with D unresolved. The germline V gene has CDR1 GTSNPN and CDR2 SVGIG (reference sequence). Trimming stripped 4 bases from V and 8 bases from J, with 12 bases between. The CDR3 runs 13 residues. CDR3 amino acids: CAWTKSIYSPLHF. The CDR3 coding sequence is TGTGCCTGGACCAAAAGCATCTATTCACCCCTCCACTTT. The variable domain in full, completed from reference TRBV30 and TRBJ1-6, reads SQTIHQWPATLVQPVGSPLSLECTVEGTSNPNLYWYRQAAGRGLQLLFYSVGIGQISSEVPQNLSASRPQDRQFILSSKKLLLSDSGFYLCAWTKSIYSPLHFGNGTRLTVT.

V usage is TRBV20-1 and J usage is TRBJ1-5; D is possibly TRBD1 (6 bases). CDR1 is DFQATT, CDR2 SNEGSKA, per germline (reference sequence). V was trimmed by 3 bases and J by 1 base, leaving 10 bases between them. CDR3 length: 14 residues. The CDR3 bases are TGCAGTGCTAGTTTGGGGGCCAGCAATCAGCCCCAGCATTTT. Its protein is CSASLGASNQPQHF.

The chain is built from TRBV3-1 (or the pseudogene TRBV3-2) and TRBJ2-7; TRBD1 agrees at 10 bases. The CDR3 totals 17 residues. Germline V gene sequence: CDR1 LGHDT, CDR2 YNNKEL (reference sequence). Losses at the gene ends were 4 bases for V and 1 base for J; bases not matched to a gene: 10. CDR3 nucleotides: TGTGCCAGCAGCCTTTCCGGGACAGGGGCAATGTCCTACGAGCAGTACTTC. It specifies CASSLSGTGAMSYEQYF.

This clone was recorded at least ten times. The chain has TRBV4-1 and TRBJ2-1, with 9 bases fitting TRBD2. CDR1 is MGHRA and CDR2 is YSYEKL in the germline V gene. Trimming cost V 4 bases and J 8 bases; bases outside gene matches: 9. CDR3 size: 15 residues. CDR3 sequence: CASSRFSGGRDEQFF. The CDR3 region has the DNA TGCGCCAGCAGCCGATTTAGCGGGGGCCGAGATGAGCAGTTCTTC.

This clone was recorded a few times. The CDR3 nucleotides are TGTGCCAGCAGCTTACAGGGGGCTAACTATGGCTACACCTTC. Its translation is CASSLQGANYGYTF. The chain uses TRBV11-2 and TRBJ1-2; 7 bases agree with TRBD1. J gave up 0 bases and V 2 bases, and 0 bases lay outside the gene matches. Germline CDR1 is SGHAT and CDR2 is FQNNGV. The CDR3 has 14 amino acids.

This chain joins TRBV6-5 and TRBJ2-7; TRBD1 matches at 9 bases. This CDR3 is 15 amino acids long. V lost 5 bases and J lost 7; bases outside the gene matches: 12. Germline V gene lookup returns CDR1 MNHEY and CDR2 SVGAGI. The CDR3 reads CASSPTTGGGREQYF. In nucleotides, the CDR3 is TGTGCCAGCAGTCCCACGACAGGGGGGGGTAGAGAGCAGTACTTC.

The chain has TRBV7-2 and TRBJ2-1; tentatively, D is TRBD2 (7 bases). Germline CDR1 reads SGHTA; CDR2 reads FQGNSA. The CDR3 has 15 amino acids. Trimming pared 7 bases from V and 2 bases from J, leaving 15 bases between. The CDR3 coding sequence is TGTGCCAGCACCCCGGGGAGGGGGACCTACAATGAGCAGTTCTTC. This encodes CASTPGRGTYNEQFF. Full variable domain (outside the CDR3, taken from reference TRBV7-2 and TRBJ2-1): GAGVSQSPSNKVTEKGKDVELRCDPISGHTALYWYRQSLGQGLEFLIYFQGNSAPDKSGLPSDRFSAERTGGSVSTLTIQRTQQEDSAVYLCASTPGRGTYNEQFFGPGTRLTVL.

The genes are TRBV3-1 (or the pseudogene TRBV3-2) and TRBJ1-2; no definite D call. CDR1 is LGHDT and CDR2 is YNNKEL in the germline V gene (reference sequence). The V gene lost 0 bases and the J gene lost 4 bases, with 9 bases spanning the gap. The CDR3 spans 14 residues. CDR3 region: CASSQDDRVYGYTF. In DNA form, the CDR3 reads TGTGCCAGCAGCCAAGACGATCGGGTCTATGGCTACACCTTC.

This chain joins TRBV19 and TRBJ1-3; D is unclear. There are 15 residues in the CDR3. Trimming left V 4 bases short and J 0 bases short, with 10 bases between. Germline-derived CDR1 and CDR2 are LNHDA and SQIVND (reference sequence). Here the CDR3 reads CASSTSGHSGNTIYF. CDR3 in DNA: TGTGCCAGTAGTACGTCAGGCCACTCTGGAAACACCATATATTTT.

The chain links TRBV6-5 to TRBJ2-3; 10 bases map to TRBD1. The CDR3 covers 14 residues. CDR1 and CDR2 (germline): MNHEY, SVGAGI. V was clipped by 8 bases and J by 1 base; unmatched bases: 3. The CDR3 DNA is TGTGCCAGCGGGGGGACAGGGGGCACAGATACGCAGTATTTT. It codes for CASGGTGGTDTQYF.

V gene TRBV7-2 combines with J gene TRBJ2-7, with 8 bases aligning to TRBD2. The germline gives CDR1 SGHTA, CDR2 FQGNSA. After removal of 2 bases from V and 2 bases from J, the junction contained 5 bases not matched to a gene. CDR3 size: 15 residues. CDR3 protein: CASSLSLGGAYEQYF. CDR3 DNA sequence: TGTGCCAGCAGCTTAAGTCTCGGGGGGGCCTACGAGCAGTACTTC. The full variable domain, its missing parts supplied by reference TRBV7-2 and TRBJ2-7, is GAGVSQSPSNKVTEKGKDVELRCDPISGHTALYWYRQSLGQGLEFLIYFQGNSAPDKSGLPSDRFSAERTGGSVSTLTIQRTQQEDSAVYLCASSLSLGGAYEQYFGPGTRLTVT.

The rearrangement uses TRBV15 and TRBJ1-5; TRBD1 is a possible D gene (6 bases). V dropped 3 bases and J dropped 0 bases, with 15 bases sitting between them. This CDR3 comprises 17 residues. The V gene's germline CDR1 is LNHNV and CDR2 YYDKDF (reference sequence). This CDR3 is CATSSPRGSLSNQPQHF. CDR3 DNA sequence: TGTGCCACCAGCAGCCCCAGGGGATCCCTTAGCAATCAGCCCCAGCATTTT. Combining the CDR3 with reference TRBV15 and TRBJ1-5 gives the whole variable domain DAMVIQNPRYQVTQFGKPVTLSCSQTLNHNVMYWYQQKSSQAPKLLFHYYDKDFNNEADTPDNFQSRRPNTSFCFLDIRSPGLGDTAMYLCATSSPRGSLSNQPQHFGDGTRLSIL.

A single count supports this clone. The V gene is TRBV6-6, the J gene TRBJ1-5; no firm D call. This CDR3 contains 16 residues. V lost 2 bases to trimming and J lost 4 bases, with 15 bases between them. Germline V gene sequence: CDR1 MNHNY, CDR2 SVGAGI (reference sequence). The CDR3 here is CASSYGRTPSNQPQHF. CDR3 sequence (DNA): TGTGCCAGCAGTTACGGGCGCACACCCAGTAATCAGCCCCAGCATTTT.

J is TRBJ1-2 and V is TRBV18, with D possibly matching TRBD1 (5 bases). Germline V gene lookup returns CDR1 KGHSH and CDR2 LQKENI. This CDR3 is 14 amino acids long. Trimming took 6 bases from V and 8 from J, leaving 19 bases between them. The CDR3 region is CASSTLRDGRGYTF. The CDR3 coding sequence is TGTGCCAGCTCTACCCTGCGGGACGGCCGCGGCTACACCTTC. Full variable domain (rest looked up from reference TRBV18 and TRBJ1-2): NAGVMQNPRHLVRRRGQEARLRCSPMKGHSHVYWYRQLPEEGLKFMVYLQKENIIDESGMPKERFSAEFPKEGPSILRIQQVVRGDSAAYFCASSTLRDGRGYTFGSGTRLTVV.

V usage is TRBV4-1 and J usage is TRBJ2-1, with 10 nucleotides matching TRBD2. The ends lost 3 bases at V and 7 bases at J; junction bases unmatched: 6. The CDR3 length is 15 residues. Germline V gene data show CDR1 as MGHRA and CDR2 as YSYEKL. The CDR3 protein is CASSHPSGGVNEQFF. Written as DNA, the CDR3 is TGCGCCAGCAGCCACCCTAGCGGGGGCGTTAATGAGCAGTTCTTC.

This chain uses TRBV21-1 with TRBJ2-2; no DNA check was done on the table's D call, TRBD1. TRBV21-1 is designated a pseudogene. This CDR3 region has 17 residues. The CDR3 spells CASTPPPKPGNTGELFF. In DNA form, the CDR3 reads TGTGCCAGCACGCCCCCACCTAAACCAGGTAACACCGGGGAGCTGTTTTTT.

This chain joins TRBV11-3 and TRBJ2-2; the D gene is possibly TRBD2 (6 bases). The CDR3 is 15 amino acids. In germline, CDR1 is SGHNT, CDR2 YENEEA. Trimming left V 3 bases short and J 2 bases short, with 10 bases between. As DNA, the CDR3 is TGTGCCAGCAGCTTTCGGGGACTTAACACCGGGGAGCTGTTTTTT. As protein: CASSFRGLNTGELFF.

The chain recombines TRBV25-1 with TRBJ1-2; no clear D. This CDR3 has 13 amino acids. V lost 5 bases, J lost 8 bases, and 15 bases lay in between. Germline V gives CDR1 MGHDK, CDR2 SYGVNS. DNA for the CDR3: TGTGCCAGCAGTAGGGTACGGGATAGAGGCTACACCTTC. Translating gives CASSRVRDRGYTF.

The rearrangement links TRBV5-1 to TRBJ2-2; perhaps TRBD1 as D (6 bases). Trimming shortened V by 4 bases and J by 6 bases, and 22 bases separated the two germline ends. CDR1 is SGHRS, CDR2 YFSETQ, per germline. This CDR3 spans 17 amino acids. CDR3: CASSLSPRGMWAGELFF. The CDR3 nucleotides read TGCGCCAGCAGCCTGAGCCCAAGGGGGATGTGGGCCGGGGAGCTGTTTTTT.

The V gene is TRBV11-2, the J gene TRBJ1-2; no definite D call. Germline V gene data show CDR1 as SGHAT and CDR2 as FQNNGV. The CDR3 length is 15 residues. V gave up 1 base and J gave up 2 bases, with 11 bases separating them. The CDR3 region has the DNA TGTGCCAGCAGCTTAGGCTTGCCTATAAACTATGGCTACACCTTC. As protein: CASSLGLPINYGYTF.

The chain links TRBV10-1 to TRBJ1-5, with D possibly matching TRBD1 (6 bases). Germline V gives CDR1 WNHNN, CDR2 SYGVQD (reference sequence). Trimming pared 4 bases from V and 0 bases from J, leaving 19 bases between. The CDR3 loop spans 18 amino acids. CDR3 nucleotides: TGCGCCAGCAGTGTCCCCCGAGGGGGAGCTTCTAGCAATCAGCCCCAGCATTTT. It yields the protein CASSVPRGGASSNQPQHF.

The chain has TRBV27 and TRBJ2-2, with D unclear. There are 16 residues in the CDR3. Germline CDR1 MNHEY, CDR2 SMNVEV (reference sequence). The V and J ends lost 6 bases and 0 bases respectively, with 14 bases between them. DNA of the CDR3: TGTGCCAGCAGCCCCGAGCCCGATACGAACACCGGGGAGCTGTTTTTT. Its protein is CASSPEPDTNTGELFF.

The genes are TRBV12-5 and TRBJ2-7, with D possibly TRBD1 on 6 matching bases. Per the germline V gene, CDR1 is LGHNT and CDR2 is FRNRAP. This CDR3 comprises 13 residues. V gave up 5 bases and J gave up 3 bases, with 11 bases separating them. CDR3 nucleotides: TGTGCTAGTGGTGGGGACACTAACTACGAGCAGTACTTC. Amino acid sequence: CASGGDTNYEQYF.

CDR3 sequence: CASSPSVLGPREQYF. In DNA, the CDR3 is TGTGCCAGCTCACCGTCGGTCCTGGGCCCCCGCGAGCAGTACTTC. The V gene is TRBV18, the J gene TRBJ2-7; D is uncertain. Deletions cut 3 bases from V and 6 bases from J, with 18 bases between. This CDR3 contains 15 residues. In germline, CDR1 is KGHSH, CDR2 LQKENI. The whole variable domain, remainder taken from reference TRBV18 and TRBJ2-7, is NAGVMQNPRHLVRRRGQEARLRCSPMKGHSHVYWYRQLPEEGLKFMVYLQKENIIDESGMPKERFSAEFPKEGPSILRIQQVVRGDSAAYFCASSPSVLGPREQYFGPGTRLTVT.

This chain links TRBV19 with TRBJ2-3; maybe TRBD2 (5 bases). The CDR3 consists of 14 residues. Trimming took off 5 bases at V and 1 base at J, with 10 bases between the two ends. Germline CDR1 and CDR2: LNHDA and SQIVND (reference sequence). The CDR3 protein is CASSSAGGTDTQYF. CDR3 DNA: TGTGCCAGTAGTTCGGCCGGGGGCACAGATACGCAGTATTTT.

The chain couples TRBV6-5 to TRBJ2-7, with a weak D call TRBD1 (5 bases). The CDR3 consists of 14 residues. V shed 0 bases and J shed 6 bases, with 12 bases lying between them. CDR1 and CDR2 (germline): MNHEY, SVGAGI. CDR3 bases: TGTGCCAGCAGTTACTCGGCAGGGATGGGCGAGCAGTACTTC. The encoded protein is CASSYSAGMGEQYF.

This clone was recorded only once. CDR3 residues: CASSARTGLPYNEQFF. The CDR3 region has the DNA TGTGCCAGCAGCGCGCGGACAGGACTTCCCTACAATGAGCAGTTCTTC. V and J are TRBV9 and TRBJ2-1, with 7 bases aligning to TRBD1. This CDR3 contains 16 residues. CDR1 is SGDLS, CDR2 YYNGEE, per germline. V was clipped by 3 bases and J by 2 bases; unmatched bases: 8.